This T cell receptor beta chain originates from a study of vaccination effects on CD4 cells after COVID-19. As to this clone: Its antigen remains unknown.

ViraFEST assay sequencing came after antigen-specific CD4+ T cells were expanded with viral peptide pools. Cultured cells yielded isolated CD4+ T cells after 10 days. No vaccinee had earlier SARS-CoV-2 infection, and nucleocapsid antibodies were negative. Researchers swapped half the medium for IL-2 medium on both days 3 and 7. Points from the study as a whole: Convalescent patients were scarce in the study, and it lacked early post-infection timepoints.

This CDR3 spans 15 amino acids. Germline CDR1 reads SNHLY; CDR2 reads FYNNEI. V trimming: 5 bases; J trimming: 5 bases; junction bases outside the gene matches: 10. Clones were read by immunoSEQ multiplex PCR, and TCRdb kept only the in-frame ones, dropping some. The table records 30,000 to 45,000 clones, roughly 70% of them present only once. This rearrangement joins TRBV2 to TRBJ1-1, with 8 bases lining up with TRBD1. This receptor was identified in a human donor who received a COVID-19 vaccine. Sequencing was performed on CD4+ T cells from PBMCs cultured with SARS-CoV-2 spike peptides, taken before COVID-19 vaccination. The CDR3 DNA is TGTGCCAGCAGTACCCGGGACAGGTCAGGGACTGAAGCTTTCTTT. It codes for CASSTRDRSGTEAFF.